The 31 T cell receptor beta chains below all came from one sample that was sequenced in a study of blood T cell repertoires in COVID-19. The protocol was immunoSEQ multiplex PCR, while the TCRdb copy is restricted to in-frame clones and leaves out a portion. The sample lists 490,000 or so clones, over 75% occurring once. The sequenced sample consisted of PBMCs or T cells enriched from blood (not recorded which). The origin of the receptors is a woman aged 40 to 50 who had recovered from COVID-19.

The V call is TRBV4-2, the J call TRBJ2-1, with TRBD2 matching 11 bases. In germline, CDR1 is LGHNA, CDR2 YNFKEQ. Unmatched junction bases numbered 6, after V lost 4 bases and J lost 4 bases. This CDR3 contains 16 residues. CDR3 DNA sequence: TGTGCCAGCAGCCTTAATAGCGGGAGGGGATACAATGAGCAGTTCTTC. This sequence encodes CASSLNSGRGYNEQFF.

The chain has TRBV5-4 and TRBJ2-7; 9 bases line up with TRBD1. J gave up 0 bases and V 4 bases, and 2 bases lay outside the gene matches. This CDR3 region has 14 residues. Per germline, CDR1 SGHNT and CDR2 YYREEE (reference sequence). As DNA, the CDR3 is TGTGCCAGCAGCCGGGACAGGGCCTCCTACGAGCAGTACTTC. It encodes CASSRDRASYEQYF. Variable domain in full (rest from reference TRBV5-4 and TRBJ2-7): ETGVTQSPTHLIKTRGQQVTLRCSSQSGHNTVSWYQQALGQGPQFIFQYYREEENGRGNFPPRFSGLQFPNYSSELNVNALELDDSALYLCASSRDRASYEQYFGPGTRLTVT.

The chain has TRBV19 and TRBJ2-3, with TRBD2 identical over 12 bases. Germline loops: CDR1 LNHDA, CDR2 SQIVND (reference sequence). V was pared by 3 bases and J by 2 bases, with 6 bases of the junction left unmatched. This CDR3 has 17 amino acids. This CDR3 reads CASSIWLAGGPTDTQYF. The CDR3, as DNA: TGTGCCAGTAGTATTTGGCTAGCGGGAGGGCCCACAGATACGCAGTATTTT.

V is TRBV27 and J is TRBJ1-3; D ambiguous. This CDR3 has 13 residues. The germline V gene has CDR1 MNHEY and CDR2 SMNVEV (reference sequence). V dropped 6 bases and J dropped 4 bases, with 10 bases sitting between them. In nucleotides, the CDR3 is TGTGCCAGCAGCTTGCACACGGGAAACACCATATATTTT. Amino acids: CASSLHTGNTIYF.

The chain links TRBV12-3 or TRBV12-4 to TRBJ1-3; weak D call: TRBD1 (6 bases). This CDR3 spans 13 amino acids. Trimming removed 6 bases at V and 0 bases at J, with 6 bases between. CDR3 loop: CASSRGSGNTIYF. For the CDR3, the DNA is TGTGCCAGCAGCAGGGGCTCTGGAAACACCATATATTTT.

In this sample, this clone turned up once. The chain has TRBV4-1 and TRBJ1-5; weak D call: TRBD1 (6 bases). This CDR3 spans 17 amino acids. Germline V gene data show CDR1 as MGHRA and CDR2 as YSYEKL. V was shortened by 0 bases and J by 2 bases, with 14 bases between the two germline ends. The CDR3 DNA is TGCGCCAGCAGCCAAGATAGGGGGGGCGCAGGCAATCAGCCCCAGCATTTT. Protein product: CASSQDRGGAGNQPQHF.

In its sample, this clone was seen a few times. V and J are TRBV11-2 and TRBJ1-2; 9 nucleotides line up with TRBD1. The V gene's germline CDR1 is SGHAT and CDR2 FQNNGV. J gave up 8 bases and V 1 base, and 14 bases lay outside the gene matches. CDR3 length: 17 amino acids. In DNA form, the CDR3 reads TGTGCCAGCAGCTTAGGGGGACAGGGACCTATCCTACAGGGCTACACCTTC. Residues: CASSLGGQGPILQGYTF.

CDR3 region: CASSFIVERDTDTQYF. The CDR3, as DNA: TGTGCCAGCAGCTTTATTGTCGAGCGGGACACAGATACGCAGTATTTT. The rearrangement joins TRBV5-6 to TRBJ2-3, with TRBD2 matching over 7 bases. Germline lookup yields CDR1 SGHDT and CDR2 YYEEEE. This CDR3 has 16 amino acids. J was trimmed by 2 bases and V by 2 bases; bases with no gene match: 8.

The chain combines TRBV18 with TRBJ1-2; the D gene is possibly TRBD1 (6 bases). The CDR3 consists of 15 residues. Trimming cost V 1 base and J 4 bases, with 13 bases left between them. Germline V gene data show CDR1 as KGHSH and CDR2 as LQKENI. CDR3: CASSPQDRTLYGYTF. CDR3 DNA sequence: TGTGCCAGCTCACCACAAGACAGGACCCTCTATGGCTACACCTTC.

This chain links TRBV10-2 with TRBJ2-5; 13 bases map to TRBD2. Germline CDR1 is WSHSY and CDR2 is SAAADI. The CDR3 spans 17 residues. Germline trimming cut 10 bases from V and 4 bases from J; bases unmatched to any gene: 15. The CDR3 reads CATEGRTSGSVVETQYF. In DNA, the CDR3 is TGCGCCACAGAAGGACGGACTAGCGGGAGTGTAGTAGAGACCCAGTACTTC.

The genes are TRBV5-4 and TRBJ2-7; TRBD2 agrees at 10 bases. This CDR3 is built from 16 residues. Germline V gene lookup returns CDR1 SGHNT and CDR2 YYREEE (reference sequence). V trimming: 1 base; J trimming: 0 bases; junction bases outside the gene matches: 4. CDR3 sequence reads: CASSLSGTSASYEQYF. The CDR3 DNA sequence: TGTGCCAGCAGCTTGTCGGGGACTAGCGCCTCCTACGAGCAGTACTTC.

The CDR3 coding sequence is TGTGCCAGCAGCGTAGAGGAGCCCTATGGCTACACCTTC. Amino acid sequence: CASSVEEPYGYTF. This chain uses TRBV9 with TRBJ1-2; D remains ambiguous. Trimming left V 0 bases short and J 4 bases short, with 7 bases between. CDR3 size: 13 residues. Germline V CDR1 and CDR2: SGDLS, YYNGEE.

The chain combines TRBV4-3 with TRBJ2-7; 7 nucleotides align to TRBD1. There are 16 residues in the CDR3. In germline, CDR1 is LGHNA, CDR2 YSLEER. V lost 2 bases to trimming and J lost 0 bases; unmatched junction nucleotides: 7. CDR3 in DNA: TGCGCCAGCAGCCAACACCGTACAGGGGACTCCTACGAGCAGTACTTC. Its protein is CASSQHRTGDSYEQYF.

This chain connects TRBV24-1 to TRBJ2-5, with 11 bases matching TRBD1. This CDR3 has 16 residues. Germline loops: CDR1 KGHDR, CDR2 SFDVKD. J lost 5 bases, V lost 3 bases, and 7 bases had no gene match. CDR3 protein: CATSDKRTGGWETQYF. The DNA for the CDR3 is TGTGCCACCAGTGATAAACGGACAGGGGGCTGGGAGACCCAGTACTTC.

This clone came up once. CDR3 amino acids: CASRDDRGYGYTF. In DNA, the CDR3 is TGTGCCAGCAGGGACGACAGGGGATATGGCTACACCTTC. V and J are TRBV25-1 and TRBJ1-2; 8 bases fit TRBD1. Germline CDR1 MGHDK, CDR2 SYGVNS. The CDR3 spans 13 residues. The V segment lost 6 bases and the J segment 5 bases; nucleotides outside the gene matches: 5.

The chain carries TRBV7-8 and TRBJ1-1, with D unresolved. Germline V gene sequence: CDR1 SGHVS, CDR2 FQNEAQ. Trimming removed 0 bases at V and 11 bases at J, with 13 bases between. CDR3 size: 13 residues. CDR3 in amino acids: CASSLAGQLWAFF. For the CDR3, the DNA is TGTGCCAGCAGCTTAGCGGGCCAGTTATGGGCTTTCTTT.

This sequence joins TRBV25-1 and TRBJ2-7, with D unclear. This CDR3 contains 12 residues. V lost 2 bases to trimming and J lost 3 bases, with 5 bases between them. CDR1 and CDR2 from the germline V gene are MGHDK and SYGVNS. Written as DNA, the CDR3 is TGTGCCAGCAGTGAAGAGGTCTACGAGCAGTACTTC. It translates to CASSEEVYEQYF.

The J gene is TRBJ2-1, the V gene TRBV27; D perhaps matches TRBD2 (7 bases). CDR3 length: 15 residues. CDR1 MNHEY and CDR2 SMNVEV come from the germline V gene (reference sequence). The ends were cut back, 2 bases at V and 6 bases at J, with 14 bases in the middle. The CDR3 DNA is TGTGCCAGCAGTTTACGCGGGAGCAGGGGCAATGAGCAGTTCTTC. It yields the protein CASSLRGSRGNEQFF.

This clone was seen a single time. The genes are TRBV6-5 and TRBJ1-4, with D uncertain. Germline loops: CDR1 MNHEY, CDR2 SVGAGI. The CDR3 totals 13 residues. V gave up 4 bases and J gave up 8 bases, with 11 bases separating them. In DNA, the CDR3 is TGTGCCAGCAGTTCGTCACAGAGAGAAAAACTGTTTTTT. Protein: CASSSSQREKLFF.

This CDR3 reads CSADYAYEQYF. The CDR3 DNA reads TGCAGCGCGGACTACGCCTACGAGCAGTACTTC. The chain links TRBV20-1 to TRBJ2-7; TRBD2 might be the D (6 bases). Germline V CDR1 and CDR2: DFQATT, SNEGSKA (reference sequence). The CDR3 covers 11 residues.

This clone occurred once. The chain uses TRBV4-3 and TRBJ1-6; D may be TRBD1 (5 bases). The germline V gene has CDR1 LGHNA and CDR2 YSLEER. The CDR3 is made up of 15 amino acids. V was pared by 1 base and J by 7 bases, with 11 bases between. This CDR3 reads CASSQVRDWNSPLHF. The DNA of the CDR3 is TGCGCCAGCAGCCAAGTCCGGGACTGGAATTCACCCCTCCACTTT.

This clone occurred a few times. This chain connects TRBV19 to TRBJ2-1, with D perhaps matching TRBD1 (5 bases). With 0 bases removed from V and 10 bases from J, the gap between germline ends came to 13 bases. Germline assignment: CDR1 LNHDA and CDR2 SQIVND (reference sequence). CDR3 size: 14 residues. CDR3 nucleotides: TGTGCCAGTAGTATAGATCGTTCCAAGGGGGAGCAGTTCTTC. It translates to CASSIDRSKGEQFF.

As to this clone: Other DNA sequences within the sample encode an identical CDR3. The rearrangement uses TRBV10-3 and TRBJ1-4; D is perhaps TRBD1 (6 bases). This CDR3 is built from 15 residues. Trimming removed 0 bases from V and 3 bases from J, with 8 bases in between. Germline V lookup: CDR1 ENHRY, CDR2 SYGVKD. CDR3 sequence reads: CAISESGGANEKLFF. Written as DNA, the CDR3 is TGTGCCATCAGTGAGTCAGGGGGTGCTAATGAAAAACTGTTTTTT.

In regard to this clone: Other DNA variants within this sample encode the same CDR3. The CDR3 DNA sequence: TGTGCCAGCTCATCTCAGGGGTCGAATCAGCCCCAGCATTTT. Its translation is CASSSQGSNQPQHF. The genes are TRBV18 and TRBJ1-5; perhaps TRBD1 as D (6 bases). Germline V gene sequence: CDR1 KGHSH, CDR2 LQKENI. The CDR3 spans 14 residues. With 5 bases removed from V and 4 bases from J, the gap between germline ends came to 12 bases. Variable domain in full (rest from reference TRBV18 and TRBJ1-5): NAGVMQNPRHLVRRRGQEARLRCSPMKGHSHVYWYRQLPEEGLKFMVYLQKENIIDESGMPKERFSAEFPKEGPSILRIQQVVRGDSAAYFCASSSQGSNQPQHFGDGTRLSIL.

The chain has TRBV5-1 and TRBJ2-7; 7 positions agree with TRBD2. Losses at the gene ends were 5 bases for V and 2 bases for J; bases not matched to a gene: 10. Germline V lookup: CDR1 SGHRS, CDR2 YFSETQ. The CDR3 sequence is 15 residues long. The CDR3 sequence is CASSLTSDRTYEQYF. As DNA, the CDR3 is TGCGCCAGCAGTCTCACTAGCGACCGAACCTACGAGCAGTACTTC.

The V and J genes are TRBV19 and TRBJ2-2, with TRBD1 identical over 9 bases. The CDR3 covers 15 residues. CDR1 and CDR2 (germline): LNHDA, SQIVND (reference sequence). The trim removed 5 bases at V and 6 bases at J, leaving 7 bases unmatched. The CDR3 nucleotides read TGTGCCAGTAGTCTTTGGACAGGGGATCCCGGGGAGCTGTTTTTT. Amino acids: CASSLWTGDPGELFF.

The V and J genes are TRBV9 and TRBJ2-5, with 7 positions matching TRBD2. The CDR3 extends over 13 amino acids. With V trimmed by 4 bases and J by 5 bases, 5 bases remained unmatched. Germline CDR1 and CDR2: SGDLS and YYNGEE. CDR3 nucleotide sequence: TGTGCCAGCAGCCAGCGGGACGTGGAGACCCAGTACTTC. It codes for CASSQRDVETQYF.

The chain joins TRBV10-3 to TRBJ2-3; D gene unclear. Germline CDR1 is ENHRY and CDR2 is SYGVKD. The CDR3 covers 14 residues. With 0 bases removed from V and 5 bases from J, the gap between germline ends came to 9 bases. DNA for the CDR3: TGTGCCATCAGTGAGTCCTCTGTCGTAGATACGCAGTATTTT. Its protein product is CAISESSVVDTQYF.

The chain employs TRBV5-1 and TRBJ2-3, with 7 bases lining up with TRBD1. The CDR3 has 13 residues. The germline gives CDR1 SGHRS, CDR2 YFSETQ. With 1 base clipped from V and 6 bases from J, the junction kept 2 bases outside the gene matches. CDR3 DNA sequence: TGCGCCAGCAGCTTGACAGGGGTGGATACGCAGTATTTT. It codes for CASSLTGVDTQYF.

The rearrangement links TRBV5-1 to TRBJ1-2; D possibly corresponds to TRBD1 (6 bases). Looked up from germline, CDR1 is SGHRS and CDR2 is YFSETQ. The CDR3 covers 14 residues. Deletions cut 0 bases from V and 3 bases from J, with 9 bases between. The CDR3 DNA reads as TGCGCCAGCAGCTTGGACAGGGAATACTATGGCTACACCTTC. Translated: CASSLDREYYGYTF. Looking up the rest from reference TRBV5-1 and TRBJ1-2 gives the full variable domain: KAGVTQTPRYLIKTRGQQVTLSCSPISGHRSVSWYQQTPGQGLQFLFEYFSETQRNKGNFPGRFSGRQFSNSRSEMNVSTLELGDSALYLCASSLDREYYGYTFGSGTRLTVV.

This clone was detected a few times. This chain uses TRBV27 with TRBJ2-1; TRBD1 is a possible D gene (6 bases). The V and J ends lost 6 bases and 4 bases respectively, with 10 bases between them. In germline, CDR1 is MNHEY, CDR2 SMNVEV (reference sequence). CDR3 size: 13 residues. The CDR3 is CASRGDTYNEQFF. CDR3 sequence (DNA): TGTGCCAGCAGAGGGGACACTTACAATGAGCAGTTCTTC.